This TCR beta chain was profiled in a study of siplizumab effects on memory and regulatory T cells. Notes on the study in general: A major contribution to the alloresponse seemed to be made by naive T cells, which seemed more diverse than memory cells. Proof of suppressive function in proliferating Tregs from siplizumab cultures was not established.

Assays were performed on roughly 94,000 TCR templates per sample. Clones were read by immunoSEQ multiplex PCR, and TCRdb kept only the in-frame ones, dropping some. The sample has 65,000 to 85,000 clones, about 92% seen once. To note about this clone: The antigen remains unidentified.

The sample was CD8+ T cells sorted from blood. This sequence originates from a human donor in good health.

The CDR3 sequence: CASSLGSAFNEKLFF. Here the CDR3 DNA reads TGTGCCAGCAGTTTAGGGTCGGCCTTTAATGAAAAACTGTTTTTT. This chain links TRBV28 with TRBJ1-4, with D uncertain. The CDR3 runs 15 residues. Trimming left V 2 bases short and J 4 bases short, with 11 bases between. The germline V gene encodes CDR1 MDHEN and CDR2 SYDVKM.